This TCR beta chain appears in the sequencing data of a study of spatial heterogeneity in lung cancer. Study details: Alpha-chain sequences were detected in numbers that were consistently lower than beta-chain sequences.

This clonotype was seen only a few times. The time point here: sample taken at primary tumor resection. The sequenced material consisted of unsorted whole RNA from tumor, nontumor lung or frozen PBMC. TCRdb analysed the 5' RACE reads with MiXCR anew, one entry per CDR3 protein. The sample carries 24,000 or so distinct CDR3 sequences, just under 7% recorded once. The sequencing here drew on PBMCs, taken at surgery. This clonotype originated in a male donor with early-stage non-small cell lung cancer.

CDR3 in amino acids: CASTYDGYNEQFF. CDR3 in DNA: TGTGCCAGCACTTACGACGGGTACAATGAGCAGTTCTTC. V and J are TRBV12-3 or TRBV12-4 and TRBJ2-1, with D unclear. This CDR3 has 13 amino acids. Deletions cut 7 bases from V and 4 bases from J, with 11 bases between.